Each of the 26 T cell receptor beta chains below was sequenced from the same sample in a study of cytomegalovirus exposure and HLA in healthy donors. 60 Vbeta and 13 Jbeta primers were used in PCR. Assay used: immunoSEQ multiplex PCR; TCRdb lists only in-frame clones, some missing. The sample includes 30,000 to 40,000 clones, over 60% seen only once; the top ten take about 7%. The sequenced material came from PBMCs. These receptors all stem from a man under 40 in good health and CMV-seronegative.

V is TRBV15 and J is TRBJ2-7; 7 bases are shared with TRBD1. The CDR3 length is 14 residues. The V and J ends lost 4 bases and 5 bases, in that order; junction bases with no gene match: 8. CDR1 LNHNV and CDR2 YYDKDF come from the germline V gene (reference sequence). The CDR3 DNA reads TGTGCCACCAGCACAGGGCCAGGGGGAGACGAGCAGTACTTC. This sequence encodes CATSTGPGGDEQYF.

This chain connects TRBV4-1 to TRBJ2-1; D may be TRBD1 (6 bases). The CDR3 spans 15 residues. V lost 2 bases, J lost 8 bases, and 16 bases lay in between. Germline assignment: CDR1 MGHRA and CDR2 YSYEKL. The DNA for the CDR3 is TGCGCCAGCAGCCAAAGTCGACAGGTTAGGGATGAGCAGTTCTTC. Translating it yields CASSQSRQVRDEQFF.

The chain links TRBV6-5 to TRBJ1-2, with D hard to call. Germline V gene sequence: CDR1 MNHEY, CDR2 SVGAGI. Trimming cost V 6 bases and J 8 bases, with 16 bases left between them. CDR3 length equals 13 residues. DNA for the CDR3: TGTGCCAGCAGCCCGGAGCGACTGAGGGGCTACACCTTC. This codes for CASSPERLRGYTF.

This clone has more than one count but fewer than ten. The CDR3 protein is CASSYEGGPNEQFF. CDR3 in DNA: TGTGCCAGCAGTTACGAGGGGGGGCCGAATGAGCAGTTCTTC. The chain combines TRBV6-5 with TRBJ2-1; maybe TRBD2 (7 bases). With 2 bases removed from V and 7 bases from J, the gap between germline ends came to 12 bases. CDR3 length: 14 amino acids. Germline lookup yields CDR1 MNHEY and CDR2 SVGAGI.

The V and J genes are TRBV2 and TRBJ1-5; D remains unclear. This CDR3 has 14 residues. The V gene's germline CDR1 is SNHLY and CDR2 FYNNEI. The germline V and J ends were trimmed by 5 bases and 2 bases, with 10 bases remaining between them. The CDR3 is CASSQDGGNQPQHF. The CDR3 DNA is TGTGCCAGCAGTCAAGACGGAGGCAATCAGCCCCAGCATTTT.

This clone was picked up one time. The chain employs TRBV15 and TRBJ2-1; D unresolved. The CDR3 is 14 amino acids. The germline V gene encodes CDR1 LNHNV and CDR2 YYDKDF (reference sequence). Trimming removed 1 base at V and 5 bases at J, with 9 bases between. CDR3 protein: CATSRVWANNEQFF. The CDR3 region has the DNA TGTGCCACCAGCAGAGTTTGGGCTAACAATGAGCAGTTCTTC. Full variable domain (remainder filled in from reference TRBV15 and TRBJ2-1): DAMVIQNPRYQVTQFGKPVTLSCSQTLNHNVMYWYQQKSSQAPKLLFHYYDKDFNNEADTPDNFQSRRPNTSFCFLDIRSPGLGDTAMYLCATSRVWANNEQFFGPGTRLTVL.

Comment on this clone: The same CDR3 also results from other DNA sequences found in this sample. The gene calls are TRBV6-4 and TRBJ2-1, with 11 positions matching TRBD2. The V segment lost 3 bases and the J segment 7 bases; nucleotides outside the gene matches: 5. The CDR3 sequence is 15 residues long. Per germline, CDR1 MRHNA and CDR2 SNTAGT. CDR3 region: CASSDSTSGSNEQFF. DNA of the CDR3: TGTGCCAGCAGTGATTCAACTAGCGGGAGTAATGAGCAGTTCTTC.

This clone was observed a single time. This chain joins TRBV10-3 and TRBJ1-1; TRBD1 is a possible D gene (6 bases). V lost 10 bases to trimming and J lost 2 bases, with 20 bases between them. The CDR3 loop spans 15 amino acids. Germline V gives CDR1 ENHRY, CDR2 SYGVKD. In nucleotides, the CDR3 is TGTGCCAACCGGCCAGCAGGGGACAAAAACACTGAAGCTTTCTTT. It encodes CANRPAGDKNTEAFF.

In nucleotides, the CDR3 is TGTGCCAGCAGCTTAGATTTGGCAGGGCCTTATAGCAATCAGCCCCAGCATTTT. Translating gives CASSLDLAGPYSNQPQHF. This sequence joins TRBV7-8 and TRBJ1-5; D possibly corresponds to TRBD1 (5 bases). Trimming removed 1 base at V and 0 bases at J, with 16 bases between. CDR3 length: 18 residues. Germline CDR1 reads SGHVS; CDR2 reads FQNEAQ.

The J gene is TRBJ1-1, the V gene TRBV9, with a possible D match to TRBD1 (5 bases). V was pared by 0 bases and J by 1 base, with 7 bases between. The germline CDR1 and CDR2 sequences are SGDLS and YYNGEE. This CDR3 is 14 amino acids long. CDR3 sequence: CASSVVGQNTEAFF. DNA of the CDR3: TGTGCCAGCAGCGTAGTAGGACAGAACACTGAAGCTTTCTTT.

In nucleotides, the CDR3 is TGCAGCGCATCGGGACTAGCGGGAGGGGTGGGGGAGCAGTACTTC. Residues: CSASGLAGGVGEQYF. This chain connects TRBV29-1 to TRBJ2-7; 16 positions agree with TRBD2. Germline loops: CDR1 SQVTM, CDR2 ANQGSEA. Trimming cost V 7 bases and J 7 bases; bases outside gene matches: 10. The CDR3 runs 15 residues.

The genes are TRBV29-1 and TRBJ2-2; D gene ambiguous. The CDR3 is 13 residues long. CDR1 and CDR2 from the germline V gene are SQVTM and ANQGSEA. V was shortened by 4 bases and J by 1 base, with 7 bases between the two germline ends. Written as DNA, the CDR3 is TGCAGCGTTGTGCCCAGGAACACCGGGGAGCTGTTTTTT. This gives the protein CSVVPRNTGELFF.

The sample holds a few counts of this clone. The CDR3 nucleotides read TGTGCCAGCAGTGAGACAGACTCCTACGAGCAGTACTTC. Protein product: CASSETDSYEQYF. The chain carries TRBV6-5 and TRBJ2-7; the D gene is possibly TRBD1 (5 bases). CDR3 length: 13 amino acids. The V end was cut by 5 bases, the J end by 0 bases, with 8 bases between. Germline V gene lookup returns CDR1 MNHEY and CDR2 SVGAGI.

This clone appeared a few times. J is TRBJ1-5 and V is TRBV9; D remains unclear. The V and J ends lost 4 bases and 0 bases respectively, with 20 bases between them. This CDR3 contains 18 residues. The V gene's germline CDR1 is SGDLS and CDR2 YYNGEE. CDR3 loop: CASSKHSTPFYSNQPQHF. The CDR3 nucleotides read TGTGCCAGCAGCAAACACAGTACACCTTTCTATAGCAATCAGCCCCAGCATTTT.

CDR3 loop: CASSQGAFEKLFF. CDR3 DNA: TGCGCCAGCAGCCAGGGGGCTTTTGAAAAACTGTTTTTT. The J gene is TRBJ1-4, the V gene TRBV5-1, with TRBD1 matching over 8 bases. Looked up from germline, CDR1 is SGHRS and CDR2 is YFSETQ. Trimming removed 4 bases from V and 7 bases from J; junction bases left unmatched: 3. The CDR3 spans 13 residues.

Here the CDR3 DNA reads TGTGCCAGCGACTACGGCGGTTCACCCCTCCACTTT. This sequence encodes CASDYGGSPLHF. The rearrangement uses TRBV25-1 and TRBJ1-6; D is unclear. V lost 8 bases and J 9 bases, leaving 11 bases between the germline ends. The germline V gene has CDR1 MGHDK and CDR2 SYGVNS. This CDR3 comprises 12 residues.

The rearrangement uses TRBV30 and TRBJ2-3, with 12 bases matching TRBD2. From germline, CDR1 is GTSNPN and CDR2 SVGIG (reference sequence). With V trimmed by 0 bases and J by 2 bases, 12 bases remained unmatched. This CDR3 is 19 amino acids long. CDR3 sequence reads: CAWSVVLAGGPDTTDTQYF. The CDR3 DNA sequence: TGTGCCTGGAGTGTTGTTCTAGCGGGAGGGCCCGACACCACAGATACGCAGTATTTT.

The chain's CDR3 is CASSASHETQYF. CDR3 coding DNA: TGTGCCAGCAGTGCCAGTCACGAGACCCAGTACTTC. The gene calls are TRBV2 and TRBJ2-5; D remains ambiguous. This CDR3 has 12 amino acids. CDR1 is SNHLY, CDR2 FYNNEI, per germline. Trimming stripped 4 bases from V and 5 bases from J, with 8 bases between.

The chain recombines TRBV6-5 with TRBJ1-3; D unclear. V dropped 10 bases and J dropped 0 bases, with 4 bases sitting between them. CDR3 size: 11 residues. Germline lookup yields CDR1 MNHEY and CDR2 SVGAGI. The CDR3 bases are TGTGCCACAAACTCTGGAAACACCATATATTTT. Protein product: CATNSGNTIYF.

The rearrangement uses TRBV2 and TRBJ1-1, with D maybe TRBD1 (6 bases). V lost 6 bases and J lost 6, with 8 bases in between. Germline CDR1 SNHLY, CDR2 FYNNEI. This CDR3 spans 11 amino acids. For the CDR3, the DNA is TGTGCCAGCAGACAGGGTGCTGAAGCTTTCTTT. This translates into CASRQGAEAFF.

V and J are TRBV5-1 and TRBJ1-2, with 8 bases matching TRBD1. The length of the CDR3 is 13 residues. Germline V gene sequence: CDR1 SGHRS, CDR2 YFSETQ. V was pared by 5 bases and J by 7 bases, with 7 bases of the junction left unmatched. This CDR3 reads CASSSTGVPGYTF. CDR3 nucleotides: TGCGCCAGCAGTTCGACAGGGGTTCCTGGCTACACCTTC.

V is TRBV6-1 and J is TRBJ1-5, with 9 bases identical to TRBD1. Germline V gene sequence: CDR1 MNHNS, CDR2 SASEGT. Trimming at V came to 7 bases and at J to 7 bases, leaving 8 bases not matched to a gene. The CDR3 totals 14 residues. CDR3 bases: TGTGCCAGCAAAAACCGGACAGGGGTCCAGCCCCAGCATTTT. It translates to CASKNRTGVQPQHF.

J is TRBJ2-7 and V is TRBV28, with D hard to call. The CDR3 runs 12 residues. CDR1 MDHEN and CDR2 SYDVKM come from the germline V gene. The V and J ends lost 5 bases and 7 bases respectively, with 12 bases between them. This CDR3 reads CASSTSGFEQYF. CDR3 DNA: TGTGCCAGCAGTACCTCGGGTTTTGAGCAGTACTTC.

This rearrangement joins TRBV29-1 to TRBJ2-1; TRBD1 aligns across 7 bases. The CDR3 consists of 14 residues. V was pared by 6 bases and J by 3 bases, with 8 bases of the junction left unmatched. CDR1 is SQVTM, CDR2 ANQGSEA, per germline. The CDR3 nucleotides read TGCAGCGTCGCTGACAGGGCCCTCTACAATGAGCAGTTCTTC. As protein: CSVADRALYNEQFF.

On this clone: Other DNA sequences in this specimen translate into the identical CDR3. This CDR3 reads CASSPGGGNQPQHF. In nucleotides, the CDR3 is TGCGCCAGCAGCCCCGGAGGGGGCAATCAGCCCCAGCATTTT. The chain uses TRBV5-1 and TRBJ1-5; maybe TRBD1 (5 bases). Germline CDR1 is SGHRS and CDR2 is YFSETQ. This CDR3 spans 14 amino acids. Between the trimmed V and J ends, which lost 4 bases and 2 bases, there was a span of 10 bases.

The V call is TRBV6-5, the J call TRBJ1-1; no clear D gene. With 7 bases removed from V and 3 bases from J, the gap between germline ends came to 9 bases. Germline CDR1 and CDR2: MNHEY and SVGAGI. CDR3 size: 12 residues. The CDR3 here is CASTAADTEAFF. CDR3 bases: TGTGCCAGCACCGCGGCGGACACTGAAGCTTTCTTT.